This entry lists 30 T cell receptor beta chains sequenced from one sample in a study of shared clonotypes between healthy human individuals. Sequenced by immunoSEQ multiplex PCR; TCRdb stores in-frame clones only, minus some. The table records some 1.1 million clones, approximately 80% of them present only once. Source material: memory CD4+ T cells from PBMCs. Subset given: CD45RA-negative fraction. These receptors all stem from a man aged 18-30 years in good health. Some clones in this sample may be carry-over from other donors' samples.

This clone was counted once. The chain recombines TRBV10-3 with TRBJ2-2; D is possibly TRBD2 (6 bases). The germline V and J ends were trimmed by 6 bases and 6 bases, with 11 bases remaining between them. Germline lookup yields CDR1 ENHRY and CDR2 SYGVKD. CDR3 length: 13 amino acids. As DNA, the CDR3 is TGTGCCATCAGGCCTAGCGTCGCCGGGGAGCTGTTTTTT. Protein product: CAIRPSVAGELFF.

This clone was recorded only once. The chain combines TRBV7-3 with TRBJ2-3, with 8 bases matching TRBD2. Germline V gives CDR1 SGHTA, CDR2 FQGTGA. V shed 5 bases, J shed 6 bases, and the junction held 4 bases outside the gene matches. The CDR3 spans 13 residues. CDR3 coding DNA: TGTGCCAGCAGCGGGACTAGGACCGATACGCAGTATTTT. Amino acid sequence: CASSGTRTDTQYF. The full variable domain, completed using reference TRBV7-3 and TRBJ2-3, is GAGVSQTPSNKVTEKGKYVELRCDPISGHTALYWYRQSLGQGPEFLIYFQGTGAADDSGLPNDRFFAVRPEGSVSTLKIQRTERGDSAVYLCASSGTRTDTQYFGPGTRLTVL.

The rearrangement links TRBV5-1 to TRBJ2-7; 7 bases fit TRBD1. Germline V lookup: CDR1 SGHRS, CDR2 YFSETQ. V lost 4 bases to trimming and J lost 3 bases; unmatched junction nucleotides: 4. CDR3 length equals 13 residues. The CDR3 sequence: CASSPRQGYEQYF. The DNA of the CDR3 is TGCGCCAGCAGCCCCAGACAGGGCTACGAGCAGTACTTC.

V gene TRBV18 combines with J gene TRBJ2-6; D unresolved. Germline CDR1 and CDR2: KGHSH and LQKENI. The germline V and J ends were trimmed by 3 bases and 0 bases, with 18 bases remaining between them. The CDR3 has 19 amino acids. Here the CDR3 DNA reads TGTGCCAGCTCACCTCTATACGCCGGTTCAGGCTCTGGGGCCAACGTCCTGACTTTC. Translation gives CASSPLYAGSGSGANVLTF.

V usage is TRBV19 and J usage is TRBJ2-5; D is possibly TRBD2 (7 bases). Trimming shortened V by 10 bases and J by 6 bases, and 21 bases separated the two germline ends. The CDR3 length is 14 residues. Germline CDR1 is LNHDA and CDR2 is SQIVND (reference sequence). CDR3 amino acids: CATSKGGTSQTQYF. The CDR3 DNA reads TGTGCCACCTCAAAGGGGGGGACAAGTCAGACCCAGTACTTC. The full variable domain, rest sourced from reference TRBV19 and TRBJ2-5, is DGGITQSPKYLFRKEGQNVTLSCEQNLNHDAMYWYRQDPGQGLRLIYYSQIVNDFQKGDIAEGYSVSREKKESFPLTVTSAQKNPTAFYLCATSKGGTSQTQYFGPGTRLLVL.

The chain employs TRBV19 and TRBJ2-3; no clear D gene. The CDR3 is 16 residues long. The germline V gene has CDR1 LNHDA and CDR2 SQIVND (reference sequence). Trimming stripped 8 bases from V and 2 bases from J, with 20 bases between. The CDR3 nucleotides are TGTGCCAGTCGGAGATCCGGGTCGGGTTCCACAGATACGCAGTATTTT. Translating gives CASRRSGSGSTDTQYF.

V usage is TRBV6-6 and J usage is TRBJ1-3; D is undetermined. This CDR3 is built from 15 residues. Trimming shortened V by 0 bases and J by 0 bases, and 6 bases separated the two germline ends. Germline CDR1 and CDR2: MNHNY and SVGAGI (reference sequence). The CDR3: CASSYSGSSGNTIYF. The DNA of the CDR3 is TGTGCCAGCAGTTACTCGGGCAGCTCTGGAAACACCATATATTTT.

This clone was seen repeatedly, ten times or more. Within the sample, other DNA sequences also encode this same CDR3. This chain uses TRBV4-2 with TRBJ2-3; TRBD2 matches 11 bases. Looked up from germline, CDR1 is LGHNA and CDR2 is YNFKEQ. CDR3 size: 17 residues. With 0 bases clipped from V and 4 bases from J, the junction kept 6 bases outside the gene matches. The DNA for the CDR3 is TGTGCCAGCAGCCAAGACGGAACTAGCGGGAGATCAGATACGCAGTATTTT. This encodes CASSQDGTSGRSDTQYF.

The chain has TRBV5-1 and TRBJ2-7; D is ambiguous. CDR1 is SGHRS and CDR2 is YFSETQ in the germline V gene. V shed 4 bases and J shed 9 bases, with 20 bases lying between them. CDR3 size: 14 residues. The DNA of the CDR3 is TGCGCCAGCAGCCAAGGTATGGGCCTACGAGGGCAGTACTTC. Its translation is CASSQGMGLRGQYF.

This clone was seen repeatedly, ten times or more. The CDR3 here is CASSPRGQGLLRGEKLFF. CDR3 bases: TGTGCCAGCAGCCCCCGGGGACAGGGGCTCCTCAGAGGGGAAAAACTGTTTTTT. This chain connects TRBV7-2 to TRBJ1-4; 10 bases fit TRBD1. Germline loops: CDR1 SGHTA, CDR2 FQGNSA. V lost 5 bases to trimming and J lost 8 bases; unmatched junction nucleotides: 17. This CDR3 is 18 amino acids long.

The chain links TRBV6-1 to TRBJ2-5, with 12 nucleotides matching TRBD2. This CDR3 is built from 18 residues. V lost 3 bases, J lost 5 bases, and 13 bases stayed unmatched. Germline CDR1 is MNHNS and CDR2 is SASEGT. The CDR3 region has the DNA TGTGCCAGCAGTGATGGGACTAGCGGGCGCAGGGTCAGGGAGACCCAGTACTTC. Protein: CASSDGTSGRRVRETQYF.

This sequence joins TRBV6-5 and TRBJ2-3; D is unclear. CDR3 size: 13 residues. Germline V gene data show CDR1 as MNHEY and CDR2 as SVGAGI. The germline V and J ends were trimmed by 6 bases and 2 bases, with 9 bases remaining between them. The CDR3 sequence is CASRKGYTDTQYF. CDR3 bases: TGTGCCAGCAGGAAAGGATACACAGATACGCAGTATTTT.

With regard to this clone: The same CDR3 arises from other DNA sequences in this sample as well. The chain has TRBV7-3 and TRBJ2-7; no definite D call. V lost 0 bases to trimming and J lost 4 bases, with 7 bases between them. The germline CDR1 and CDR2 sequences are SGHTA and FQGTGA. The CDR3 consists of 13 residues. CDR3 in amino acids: CASSLTDGYEQYF. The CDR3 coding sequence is TGTGCCAGCAGCTTAACGGACGGTTACGAGCAGTACTTC.

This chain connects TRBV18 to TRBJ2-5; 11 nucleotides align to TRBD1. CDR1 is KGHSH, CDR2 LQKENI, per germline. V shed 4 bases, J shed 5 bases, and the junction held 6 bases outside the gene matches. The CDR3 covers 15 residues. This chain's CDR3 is CASSQRTGGRETQYF. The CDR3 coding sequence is TGTGCCAGCTCACAAAGGACAGGGGGCAGGGAGACCCAGTACTTC.

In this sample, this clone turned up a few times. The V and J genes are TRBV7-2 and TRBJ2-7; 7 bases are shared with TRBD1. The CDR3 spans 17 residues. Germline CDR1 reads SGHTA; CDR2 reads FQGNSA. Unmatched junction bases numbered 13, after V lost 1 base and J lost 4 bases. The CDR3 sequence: CASSLGGHRGNIYEQYF. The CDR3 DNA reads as TGTGCCAGCAGCTTAGGAGGGCACAGGGGAAATATTTACGAGCAGTACTTC.

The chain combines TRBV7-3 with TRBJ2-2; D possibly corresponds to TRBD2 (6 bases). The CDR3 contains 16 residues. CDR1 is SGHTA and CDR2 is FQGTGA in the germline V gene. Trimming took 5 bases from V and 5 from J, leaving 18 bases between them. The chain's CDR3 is CASSKTGLAGTGELFF. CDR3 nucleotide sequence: TGTGCCAGCAGCAAAACCGGACTCGCGGGGACCGGGGAGCTGTTTTTT.

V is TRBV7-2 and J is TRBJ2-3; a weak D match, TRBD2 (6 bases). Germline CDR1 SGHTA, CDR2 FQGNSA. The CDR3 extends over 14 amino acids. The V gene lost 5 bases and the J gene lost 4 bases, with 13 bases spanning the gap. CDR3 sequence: CASSVTRLADTQYF. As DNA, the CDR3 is TGTGCCAGCAGCGTAACGCGACTAGCAGATACGCAGTATTTT. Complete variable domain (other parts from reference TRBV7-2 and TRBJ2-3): GAGVSQSPSNKVTEKGKDVELRCDPISGHTALYWYRQSLGQGLEFLIYFQGNSAPDKSGLPSDRFSAERTGGSVSTLTIQRTQQEDSAVYLCASSVTRLADTQYFGPGTRLTVL.

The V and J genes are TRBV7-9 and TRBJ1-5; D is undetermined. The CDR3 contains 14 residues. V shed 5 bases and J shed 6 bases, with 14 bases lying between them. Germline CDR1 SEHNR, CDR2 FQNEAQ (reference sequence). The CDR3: CASSPVSERQPQHF. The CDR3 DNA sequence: TGTGCCAGCAGCCCCGTGTCGGAGCGTCAGCCCCAGCATTTT.

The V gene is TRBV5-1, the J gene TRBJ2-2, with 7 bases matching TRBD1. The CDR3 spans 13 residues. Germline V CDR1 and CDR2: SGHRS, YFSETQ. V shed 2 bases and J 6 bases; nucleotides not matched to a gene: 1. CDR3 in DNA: TGCGCCAGCAGCTTCGACAGGGCCGGGGAGCTGTTTTTT. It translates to CASSFDRAGELFF.

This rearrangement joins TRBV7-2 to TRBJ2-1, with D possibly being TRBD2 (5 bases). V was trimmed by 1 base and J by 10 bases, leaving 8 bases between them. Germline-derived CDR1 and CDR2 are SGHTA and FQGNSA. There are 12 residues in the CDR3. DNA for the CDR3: TGTGCCAGCAGCTTAGTAGGACTCGAGCAGTTCTTC. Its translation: CASSLVGLEQFF.

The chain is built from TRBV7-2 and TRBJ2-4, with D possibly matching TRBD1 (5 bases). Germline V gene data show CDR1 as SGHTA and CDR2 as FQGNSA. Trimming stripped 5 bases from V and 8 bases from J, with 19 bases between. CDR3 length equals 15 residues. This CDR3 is CASSPLGARIDIQYF. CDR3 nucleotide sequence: TGTGCCAGCAGCCCCTTAGGGGCCAGGATAGACATTCAGTACTTC.

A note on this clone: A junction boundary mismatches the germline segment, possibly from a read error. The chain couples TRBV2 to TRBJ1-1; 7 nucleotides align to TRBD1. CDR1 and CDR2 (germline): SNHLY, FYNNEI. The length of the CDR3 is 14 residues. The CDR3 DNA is TGTGCCAGCTGTGAGGACAGGTGGGGCACTGAAGCTTTCTTT. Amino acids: CASCEDRWGTEAFF.

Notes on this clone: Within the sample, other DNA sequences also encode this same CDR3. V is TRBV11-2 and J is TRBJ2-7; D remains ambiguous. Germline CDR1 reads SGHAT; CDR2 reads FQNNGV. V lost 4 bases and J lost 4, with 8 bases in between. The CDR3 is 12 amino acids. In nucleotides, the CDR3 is TGTGCCAGCAGCTCCCCTTCGTACGAGCAGTACTTC. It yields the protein CASSSPSYEQYF.

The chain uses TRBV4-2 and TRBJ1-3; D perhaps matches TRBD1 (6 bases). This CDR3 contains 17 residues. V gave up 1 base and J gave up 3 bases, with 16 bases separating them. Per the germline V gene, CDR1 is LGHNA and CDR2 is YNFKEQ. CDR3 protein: CASSQGEGGTLGNTIYF. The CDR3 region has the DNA TGTGCCAGCAGCCAAGGAGAAGGGGGGACCCTTGGAAACACCATATATTTT.

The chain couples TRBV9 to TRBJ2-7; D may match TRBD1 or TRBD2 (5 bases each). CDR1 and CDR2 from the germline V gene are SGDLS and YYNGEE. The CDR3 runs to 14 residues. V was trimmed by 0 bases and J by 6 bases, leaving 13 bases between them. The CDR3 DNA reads TGTGCCAGCAGCGTAGTTCGTGGGGACGGCGAGCAGTACTTC. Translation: CASSVVRGDGEQYF.

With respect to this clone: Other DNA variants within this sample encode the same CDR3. CDR3 DNA sequence: TGCGCCAGCAGCCTTAGCGGGAGCACCTACAATGAGCAGTTCTTC. Translation: CASSLSGSTYNEQFF. This rearrangement joins TRBV5-1 to TRBJ2-1; 9 nucleotides line up with TRBD2. Germline values: CDR1 SGHRS, CDR2 YFSETQ. V was pared by 4 bases and J by 2 bases, with 4 bases of the junction left unmatched. This CDR3 region has 15 residues.

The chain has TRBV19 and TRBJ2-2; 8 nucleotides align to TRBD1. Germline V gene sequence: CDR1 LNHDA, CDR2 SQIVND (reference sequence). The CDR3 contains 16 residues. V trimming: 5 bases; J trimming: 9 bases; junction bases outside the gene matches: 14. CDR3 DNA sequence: TGTGCCAGTAGTCGCACAGGCAGGGGGCCCTACCGGGAGCTGTTTTTT. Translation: CASSRTGRGPYRELFF.

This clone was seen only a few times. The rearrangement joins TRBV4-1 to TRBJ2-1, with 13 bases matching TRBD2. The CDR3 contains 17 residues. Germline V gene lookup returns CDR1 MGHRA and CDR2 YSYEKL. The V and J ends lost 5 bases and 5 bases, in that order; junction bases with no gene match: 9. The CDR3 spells CASSKGLAGLVDNEQFF. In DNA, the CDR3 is TGCGCCAGCAGCAAGGGACTAGCGGGATTAGTCGACAATGAGCAGTTCTTC.

The CDR3 is CASSQDPRGLGFIYGYTF. The DNA for the CDR3 is TGCGCCAGCAGCCAAGATCCCAGGGGGCTAGGCTTCATCTATGGCTACACCTTC. The chain couples TRBV4-1 to TRBJ1-2; 8 nucleotides match TRBD1. This CDR3 is built from 18 residues. Per the germline V gene, CDR1 is MGHRA and CDR2 is YSYEKL. The ends lost 0 bases at V and 4 bases at J; junction bases unmatched: 13.

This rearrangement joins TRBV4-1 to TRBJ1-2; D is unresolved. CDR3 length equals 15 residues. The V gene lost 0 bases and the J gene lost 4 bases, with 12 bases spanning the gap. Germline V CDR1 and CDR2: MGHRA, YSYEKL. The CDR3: CASSQDGNAAYGYTF. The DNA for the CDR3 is TGCGCCAGCAGCCAAGACGGGAACGCAGCCTATGGCTACACCTTC.